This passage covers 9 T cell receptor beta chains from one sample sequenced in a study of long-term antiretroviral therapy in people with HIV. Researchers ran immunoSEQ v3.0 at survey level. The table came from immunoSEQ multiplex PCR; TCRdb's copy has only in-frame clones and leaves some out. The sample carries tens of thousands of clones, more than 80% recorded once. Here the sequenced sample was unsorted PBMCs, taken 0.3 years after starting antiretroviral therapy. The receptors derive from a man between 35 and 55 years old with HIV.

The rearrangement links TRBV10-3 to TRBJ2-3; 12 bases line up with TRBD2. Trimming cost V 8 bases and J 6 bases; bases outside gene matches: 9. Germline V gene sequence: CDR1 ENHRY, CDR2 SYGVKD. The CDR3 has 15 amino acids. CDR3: CAICPSGRAFDTQYF. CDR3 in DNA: TGTGCCATCTGCCCTAGCGGGAGGGCTTTTGATACGCAGTATTTT.

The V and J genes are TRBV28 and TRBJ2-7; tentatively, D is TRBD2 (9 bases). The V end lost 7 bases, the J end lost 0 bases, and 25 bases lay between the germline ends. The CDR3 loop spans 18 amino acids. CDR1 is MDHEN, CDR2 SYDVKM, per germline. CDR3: CASTATGVRGRASYEQYF. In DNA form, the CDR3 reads TGTGCCAGCACCGCGACAGGGGTACGCGGGAGGGCCTCCTACGAGCAGTACTTC. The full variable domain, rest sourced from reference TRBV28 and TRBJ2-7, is DVKVTQSSRYLVKRTGEKVFLECVQDMDHENMFWYRQDPGLGLRLIYFSYDVKMKEKGDIPEGYSVSREKKERFSLILESASTNQTSMYLCASTATGVRGRASYEQYFGPGTRLTVT.

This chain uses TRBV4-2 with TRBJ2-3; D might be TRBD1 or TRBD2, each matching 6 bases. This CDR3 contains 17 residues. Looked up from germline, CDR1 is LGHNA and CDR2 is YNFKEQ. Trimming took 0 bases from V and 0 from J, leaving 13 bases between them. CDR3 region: CASSQDRGAGSTDTQYF. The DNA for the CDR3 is TGTGCCAGCAGCCAAGATAGGGGGGCCGGGAGCACAGATACGCAGTATTTT.

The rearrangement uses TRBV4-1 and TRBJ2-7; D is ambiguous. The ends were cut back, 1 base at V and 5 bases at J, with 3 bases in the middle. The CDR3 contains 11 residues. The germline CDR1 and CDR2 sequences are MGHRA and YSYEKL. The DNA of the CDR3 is TGCGCCAGCAGCCAAGGTAACGAGCAGTACTTC. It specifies CASSQGNEQYF.

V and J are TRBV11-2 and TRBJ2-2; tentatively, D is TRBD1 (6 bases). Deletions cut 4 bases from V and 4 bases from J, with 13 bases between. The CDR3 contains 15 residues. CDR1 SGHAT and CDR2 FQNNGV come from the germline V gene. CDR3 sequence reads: CASSSPQGTTGELFF. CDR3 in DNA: TGTGCCAGCAGCTCCCCCCAGGGGACCACCGGGGAGCTGTTTTTT.

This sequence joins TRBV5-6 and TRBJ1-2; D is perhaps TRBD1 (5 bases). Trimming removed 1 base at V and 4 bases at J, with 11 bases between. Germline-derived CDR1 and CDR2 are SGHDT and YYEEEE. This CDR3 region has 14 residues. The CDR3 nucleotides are TGTGCCAGCAGCTTGCCAGGGCCTGGCTATGGCTACACCTTC. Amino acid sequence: CASSLPGPGYGYTF. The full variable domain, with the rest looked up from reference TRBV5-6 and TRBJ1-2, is DAGVTQSPTHLIKTRGQQVTLRCSPKSGHDTVSWYQQALGQGPQFIFQYYEEEERQRGNFPDRFSGHQFPNYSSELNVNALLLGDSALYLCASSLPGPGYGYTFGSGTRLTVV.

CDR3 sequence reads: CAISVGVGYEQYF. DNA for the CDR3: TGTGCCATCAGTGTAGGGGTTGGCTACGAGCAGTACTTC. The V call is TRBV10-3, the J call TRBJ2-7, with a weak D call TRBD1 (5 bases). The CDR3 extends over 13 amino acids. CDR1 and CDR2 from the germline V gene are ENHRY and SYGVKD. With 4 bases removed from V and 3 bases from J, the gap between germline ends came to 10 bases.

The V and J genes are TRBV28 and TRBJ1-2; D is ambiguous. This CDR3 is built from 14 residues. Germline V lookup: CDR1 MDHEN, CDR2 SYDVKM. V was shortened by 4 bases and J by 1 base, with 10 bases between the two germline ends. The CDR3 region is CASSSQTGNYGYTF. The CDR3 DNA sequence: TGTGCCAGCAGTTCACAGACTGGTAACTATGGCTACACCTTC.

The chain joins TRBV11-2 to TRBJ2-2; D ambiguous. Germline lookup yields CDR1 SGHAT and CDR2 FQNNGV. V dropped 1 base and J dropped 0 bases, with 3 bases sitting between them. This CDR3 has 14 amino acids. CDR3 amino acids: CASSLGSNTGELFF. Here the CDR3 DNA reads TGTGCCAGCAGCTTAGGGTCGAACACCGGGGAGCTGTTTTTT.